Below, 29 T cell receptor beta chains from the same sample are listed, as sequenced in a study of blood T cells in healthy people across ages. With a J-beta primer mix and a sample-barcoded 5' primer, a second PCR ran roughly 7 to 11 cycles. One entry per CDR3 protein results from TCRdb running MiXCR on the 5' RACE reads. This sample has 700,000 to 900,000 distinct CDR3 sequences, with around 25% found just once. The sample was also reused in another study, on T cells of mothers and their children.

Input material: blood. These receptors came from a boy aged 10-17 years in good health.

This clonotype was observed a few times. This sequence joins TRBV5-1 and TRBJ2-7, with D possibly called TRBD1 or TRBD2 (5 bases each). Germline lookup yields CDR1 SGHRS and CDR2 YFSETQ. The CDR3 is 12 residues long. V was cut by 4 bases and J by 5 bases, with 10 bases left in between. CDR3 sequence reads: CASSPGTDEQYF. For the CDR3, the DNA is TGCGCCAGCAGCCCTGGGACGGACGAGCAGTACTTC.

The J gene is TRBJ2-3, the V gene TRBV14; tentatively, D is TRBD1 (6 bases). The end of the DNA fits TRBJ1-5 better, so the J call may be wrong. This CDR3 contains 16 residues. The germline V gene encodes CDR1 SGHDN and CDR2 FVKESK. CDR3 sequence (DNA): TGTGCCAGCAGCCCTATAGCGGGGGGCATCACAGATACGCAGCATTTT. It codes for CASSPIAGGITDTQHF.

The chain employs TRBV12-3 or TRBV12-4 and TRBJ2-1; D not certain. Matching the DNA end better, TRBJ2-7 makes the J call doubtful. This CDR3 is built from 14 residues. The CDR3 protein is CASSPEDATYEQYF. The CDR3 DNA reads TGTGCCAGCAGTCCTGAAGACGCAACCTACGAGCAGTACTTC.

V and J are TRBV5-6 and TRBJ2-1, with D perhaps TRBD1 (7 bases). Germline CDR1 is SGHDT and CDR2 is YYEEEE. V dropped 9 bases and J dropped 7 bases, with 14 bases sitting between them. This CDR3 contains 12 residues. CDR3 sequence (DNA): TGTGCCACAGGGGGGTGGCTAAATGAGCAGTTCTTC. This gives the protein CATGGWLNEQFF.

V is TRBV7-9 and J is TRBJ2-7; D unresolved. V was shortened by 2 bases and J by 4 bases, with 9 bases between the two germline ends. This CDR3 contains 13 residues. Germline-derived CDR1 and CDR2 are SEHNR and FQNEAQ (reference sequence). The CDR3 DNA follows: TGTGCCAGCAGCTTACCATCGGAGTACGAGCAGTACTTC. Residues: CASSLPSEYEQYF. The variable domain in full, completed from reference TRBV7-9 and TRBJ2-7, reads DTGVSQNPRHKITKRGQNVTFRCDPISEHNRLYWYRQTLGQGPEFLTYFQNEAQLEKSRLLSDRFSAERPKGSFSTLEIQRTEQGDSAMYLCASSLPSEYEQYFGPGTRLTVT.

The CDR3: CASSVAGGPPAEQYF. The CDR3 nucleotides read TGTGCCAGCAGCGTAGCTGGGGGCCCTCCCGCCGAGCAGTACTTC. This chain connects TRBV9 to TRBJ2-5; TRBD1 might be the D (6 bases). The J call may be in error: the DNA end matches TRBJ2-7 better. The CDR3 has 15 residues. Germline lookup yields CDR1 SGDLS and CDR2 YYNGEE.

This clonotype was seen repeatedly, ten times or more. The V and J genes are TRBV5-1 and TRBJ2-1; 11 bases match TRBD2. This CDR3 contains 16 residues. The germline gives CDR1 SGHRS, CDR2 YFSETQ. J gave up 8 bases and V 0 bases, and 7 bases lay outside the gene matches. The CDR3 DNA is TGCGCCAGCAGCTTGGAGGCTAGCGGGGGGTTGGATGAGCAGTTCTTC. It yields the protein CASSLEASGGLDEQFF.

This clonotype occurred a few times. The chain uses TRBV27 and TRBJ2-6; D is unresolved. The CDR3 consists of 15 residues. Looked up from germline, CDR1 is MNHEY and CDR2 is SMNVEV (reference sequence). Trimming left V 7 bases short and J 4 bases short, with 14 bases between. The CDR3 bases are TGTGCCAGCACTTCCCCAACATTGGGGGCCAACGTCCTGACTTTC. Its protein product is CASTSPTLGANVLTF.

Only a few counts were recorded for this clonotype. J is TRBJ1-2 and V is TRBV12-3 or TRBV12-4; D is uncertain. V dropped 5 bases and J dropped 5 bases, with 12 bases sitting between them. The CDR3 is 13 residues long. CDR3 amino acids: CASSPQGPYGYTF. The CDR3 nucleotides are TGTGCCAGCAGTCCACAAGGGCCGTATGGCTACACCTTC.

The chain links TRBV27 to TRBJ1-1; D is perhaps TRBD1 (5 bases). This CDR3 contains 14 residues. V lost 0 bases and J 6 bases, leaving 11 bases between the germline ends. Germline loops: CDR1 MNHEY, CDR2 SMNVEV (reference sequence). This CDR3 is CASSLSSDRAEAFF. In DNA form, the CDR3 reads TGTGCCAGCAGTTTATCGTCAGACAGAGCTGAAGCTTTCTTT.

This clonotype was counted ten times or more. The DNA for the CDR3 is TGTGCCAGCAGAGGGGGTTCCTCCTACGAGCAGTACTTC. This gives the protein CASRGGSSYEQYF. V usage is TRBV2 and J usage is TRBJ2-7, with a tentative D call TRBD1 (6 bases). V dropped 6 bases and J dropped 0 bases, with 9 bases sitting between them. CDR3 length: 13 amino acids. Germline CDR1 is SNHLY and CDR2 is FYNNEI.

This clonotype was counted between two and nine times. V usage is TRBV6-2 or TRBV6-3 and J usage is TRBJ2-5, with a weak D call TRBD2 (7 bases). This CDR3 is 16 amino acids long. From germline, CDR1 is MNHEY and CDR2 SVGEGT. Trimming pared 7 bases from V and 1 base from J, leaving 19 bases between. CDR3 sequence: CASNLREGGGQETQYF. The CDR3 coding sequence is TGTGCCAGCAACCTACGTGAAGGGGGGGGCCAAGAGACCCAGTACTTC.

This clonotype was recorded a few times. The V and J genes are TRBV14 and TRBJ1-4; possibly TRBD1 for D (5 bases). Trimming stripped 4 bases from V and 6 bases from J, with 15 bases between. The length of the CDR3 is 15 residues. CDR1 is SGHDN and CDR2 is FVKESK in the germline V gene. The CDR3: CASSRKPQGDEKLFF. In DNA form, the CDR3 reads TGTGCCAGCAGCCGAAAACCCCAAGGGGATGAAAAACTGTTTTTT.

The rearrangement links TRBV10-3 to TRBJ1-2, with D perhaps TRBD1 (5 bases). Trimming took 4 bases from V and 3 from J, leaving 15 bases between them. The CDR3 sequence is 15 residues long. Germline V gives CDR1 ENHRY, CDR2 SYGVKD. The CDR3 DNA reads as TGTGCCATCAGTGGAACAGGTCTGGGGGACTATGGCTACACCTTC. Protein product: CAISGTGLGDYGYTF.

The V call is TRBV12-5, the J call TRBJ1-1; the D is unclear. Germline CDR1 is LGHNT and CDR2 is FRNRAP. V lost 3 bases and J lost 4, with 9 bases in between. CDR3 size: 13 residues. Written as DNA, the CDR3 is TGTGCTAGTGGTTTCGACGAGGGCACTGAAGCTTTCTTT. Amino acid sequence: CASGFDEGTEAFF.

This chain connects TRBV10-3 to TRBJ2-5, with a weak D call TRBD1 (6 bases). The J call may be incorrect, as the DNA end agrees better with TRBJ2-1. Germline V CDR1 and CDR2: ENHRY, SYGVKD. The CDR3 covers 14 residues. In DNA, the CDR3 is TGTGCCATCAGTGAGGGACAGATAGGCAATGAGCAGTTCTTC. Amino acids: CAISEGQIGNEQFF.

This clonotype was observed a handful of times. The V call is TRBV7-9, the J call TRBJ1-2, with 8 bases fitting TRBD1. Germline CDR1 SEHNR, CDR2 FQNEAQ (reference sequence). After removal of 4 bases from V and 1 base from J, the junction contained 5 bases not matched to a gene. The CDR3 is 15 amino acids. CDR3 in amino acids: CASSSLDRDNYGYTF. The CDR3 coding sequence is TGTGCCAGCAGCTCCTTGGACAGGGATAACTATGGCTACACCTTC.

This clonotype came up a few times. A junction boundary mismatches the germline segment, possibly from a read error. CDR3 sequence reads: CSASAGTSGGQKFF. CDR3 nucleotide sequence: TGCAGTGCTAGCGCCGGGACTAGCGGGGGGCAGAAGTTCTTC. The V and J genes are TRBV20-1 and TRBJ2-5; 15 nucleotides agree with TRBD2. Germline loops: CDR1 DFQATT, CDR2 SNEGSKA (reference sequence). CDR3 length equals 14 residues.

This clonotype was found a few times. The chain is built from TRBV9 and TRBJ1-4; possibly TRBD1 for D (6 bases). Looked up from germline, CDR1 is SGDLS and CDR2 is YYNGEE. This CDR3 region has 14 residues. V gave up 3 bases and J gave up 4 bases, with 10 bases separating them. The CDR3 is CASSATGNNEKLFF. The CDR3 DNA sequence: TGTGCCAGCAGCGCGACAGGAAATAATGAAAAACTGTTTTTT.

The J gene is TRBJ2-5, the V gene TRBV12-3 or TRBV12-4; D unresolved. V was pared by 7 bases and J by 0 bases, with 9 bases between. The CDR3 spans 13 residues. The CDR3 reads CASKAKDQETQYF. The CDR3 DNA sequence: TGTGCCAGCAAGGCCAAAGACCAAGAGACCCAGTACTTC.

This clonotype came up a few times. The chain joins TRBV29-1 to TRBJ2-6; D is unclear. The length of the CDR3 is 13 residues. V lost 6 bases to trimming and J lost 4 bases, with 10 bases between them. Germline V gene lookup returns CDR1 SQVTM and CDR2 ANQGSEA. Written as DNA, the CDR3 is TGCAGCGTAGACGTAGGGGGGGCCAACGTCCTGACTTTC. Its protein product is CSVDVGGANVLTF. Using reference TRBV29-1 and TRBJ2-6 for the parts outside the CDR3, the full variable domain is SAVISQKPSRDICQRGTSLTIQCQVDSQVTMMFWYRQQPGQSLTLIATANQGSEATYESGFVIDKFPISRPNLTFSTLTVSNMSPEDSSIYLCSVDVGGANVLTFGAGSRLTVL.

This clonotype was picked up a small number of times. The chain recombines TRBV7-4 with TRBJ2-7; TRBD2 is a possible D gene (6 bases). The V gene's germline CDR1 is SGHVT and CDR2 SQSDAQ. With 10 bases removed from V and 2 bases from J, the gap between germline ends came to 15 bases. There are 13 residues in the CDR3. CDR3 in amino acids: CATPPGEAYEQYF. In DNA form, the CDR3 reads TGTGCCACCCCACCCGGGGAGGCCTACGAGCAGTACTTC.

There are a few counts of this clonotype. V usage is TRBV7-8 and J usage is TRBJ2-7; 10 bases are a match to TRBD1. The V gene's germline CDR1 is SGHVS and CDR2 FQNEAQ. CDR3 length: 15 amino acids. Trimming at V came to 1 base and at J to 4 bases, leaving 4 bases not matched to a gene. The CDR3 DNA reads TGTGCCAGCAGCTTAGGACAGGGGGCGTTATACGAGCAGTACTTC. It yields the protein CASSLGQGALYEQYF.

The chain couples TRBV6-1 to TRBJ1-1, with 9 bases lining up with TRBD1. The CDR3 runs 16 residues. Germline CDR1 and CDR2: MNHNS and SASEGT. V dropped 7 bases and J dropped 0; count of bases not matched to a gene: 9. CDR3 residues: CASTHRGPGMNTEAFF. CDR3 DNA sequence: TGTGCCAGCACCCACAGGGGGCCGGGGATGAACACTGAAGCTTTCTTT.

The genes are TRBV12-3 or TRBV12-4 and TRBJ2-5; tentatively, D is TRBD1 (6 bases). The CDR3 consists of 12 residues. Between the trimmed V and J ends, which lost 6 bases and 11 bases, there was a span of 16 bases. The CDR3 loop reads CASSPQRQEQYF. As DNA, the CDR3 is TGTGCCAGCAGCCCACAGCGACAGGAGCAGTACTTC.

The chain couples TRBV5-1 to TRBJ2-3, with TRBD2 matching 10 bases. Germline V gene lookup returns CDR1 SGHRS and CDR2 YFSETQ. The CDR3 loop spans 14 amino acids. The ends lost 5 bases at V and 4 bases at J; junction bases unmatched: 4. The CDR3 sequence: CASRASGGPDTQYF. The DNA of the CDR3 is TGCGCCAGCAGGGCTAGCGGGGGCCCAGATACGCAGTATTTT.

This clonotype turned up a few times. The chain employs TRBV20-1 and TRBJ2-5, with 8 positions matching TRBD2. Matching the DNA end better, TRBJ2-7 makes the J call doubtful. This CDR3 region has 16 residues. Looked up from germline, CDR1 is DFQATT and CDR2 is SNEGSKA (reference sequence). CDR3 in DNA: TGCAGTGCTAGAGGGAGCGGGGGCCCTTTATTCTACGAGCAGTACTTC. It is translated as CSARGSGGPLFYEQYF.

This clonotype was seen a handful of times. The V and J genes are TRBV5-1 and TRBJ2-7, with a tentative D call TRBD2 (6 bases). CDR3 length: 13 amino acids. The germline gives CDR1 SGHRS, CDR2 YFSETQ. V dropped 7 bases and J dropped 3 bases, with 14 bases sitting between them. The CDR3 sequence is CASPQRANYEQYF. The CDR3 DNA reads as TGCGCCAGCCCCCAGCGGGCGAACTACGAGCAGTACTTC. Together with reference TRBV5-1 and TRBJ2-7, the CDR3 gives the full variable domain: KAGVTQTPRYLIKTRGQQVTLSCSPISGHRSVSWYQQTPGQGLQFLFEYFSETQRNKGNFPGRFSGRQFSNSRSEMNVSTLELGDSALYLCASPQRANYEQYFGPGTRLTVT.

This chain joins TRBV11-2 and TRBJ2-7; D unresolved. The CDR3 has 17 amino acids. The germline V gene encodes CDR1 SGHAT and CDR2 FQNNGV. V was clipped by 5 bases and J by 2 bases, with 22 bases between them. The CDR3 DNA is TGTGCCAGCAGCCCGCACCGTGGGGTGCCCAATCCCTACGAGCAGTACTTC. It is translated as CASSPHRGVPNPYEQYF.